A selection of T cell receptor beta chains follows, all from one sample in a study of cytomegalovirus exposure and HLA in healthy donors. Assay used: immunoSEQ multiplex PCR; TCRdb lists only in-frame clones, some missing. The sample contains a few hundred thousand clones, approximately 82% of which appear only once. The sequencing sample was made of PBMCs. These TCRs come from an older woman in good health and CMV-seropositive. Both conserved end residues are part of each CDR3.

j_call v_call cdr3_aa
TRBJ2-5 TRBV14 CASSQGRATQYF
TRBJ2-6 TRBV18 CASSPRTGSSGANVLTF
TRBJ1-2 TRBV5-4 CASSLWGTGEGYTF
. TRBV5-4 CASSATSLSYEQYF
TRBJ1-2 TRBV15 CATSRAATGFDGYTF
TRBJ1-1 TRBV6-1 CASSVQGGWNTEAFF
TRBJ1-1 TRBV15 CATKRVRNTEAFF
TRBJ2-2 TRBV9 CASSVGWSNSNTGELFF
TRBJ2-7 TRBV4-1 CASSPGQGGEQYF
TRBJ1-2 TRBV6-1 CASSDKGQGYNGYTF
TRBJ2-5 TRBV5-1 CASSFKAGGAQETQYF
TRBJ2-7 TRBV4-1 CASSQVVAGEQYF
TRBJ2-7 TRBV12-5 CASGWTSVPRSYEQYF
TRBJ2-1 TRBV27 CASSLEWTSGRAGGYEQFF
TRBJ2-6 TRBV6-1 CASSERGSGANVLTF
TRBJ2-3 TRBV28 CASSPGGSDTQYF
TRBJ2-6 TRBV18 CASSQAGVGANVLTF
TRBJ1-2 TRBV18 CASSEGASGYGYTF
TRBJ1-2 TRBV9 CASSPRGPTPMGYTF
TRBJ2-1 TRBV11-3 CASSLGTGAHNEQFF
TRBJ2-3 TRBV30 CAWSVGGTDTQYF
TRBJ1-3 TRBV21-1 CARGTGAVLGSGNTIYF
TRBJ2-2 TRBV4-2 CASSGRTSGRIGELFF
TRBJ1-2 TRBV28 CASSLTGIDYGYTF
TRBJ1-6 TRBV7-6 CASSLAGTGNSPLHF
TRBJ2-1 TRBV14 CASSLDSGSGNEQFF
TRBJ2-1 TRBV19 CASRAGNEQFF
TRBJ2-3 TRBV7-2 CASSRGGSSDTQYF
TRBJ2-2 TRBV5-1 CASSPRAGTNTGELFF
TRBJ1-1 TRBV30 CAWKATSGTEAFF
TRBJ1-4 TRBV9 CASSVAAGQGPEKLFF